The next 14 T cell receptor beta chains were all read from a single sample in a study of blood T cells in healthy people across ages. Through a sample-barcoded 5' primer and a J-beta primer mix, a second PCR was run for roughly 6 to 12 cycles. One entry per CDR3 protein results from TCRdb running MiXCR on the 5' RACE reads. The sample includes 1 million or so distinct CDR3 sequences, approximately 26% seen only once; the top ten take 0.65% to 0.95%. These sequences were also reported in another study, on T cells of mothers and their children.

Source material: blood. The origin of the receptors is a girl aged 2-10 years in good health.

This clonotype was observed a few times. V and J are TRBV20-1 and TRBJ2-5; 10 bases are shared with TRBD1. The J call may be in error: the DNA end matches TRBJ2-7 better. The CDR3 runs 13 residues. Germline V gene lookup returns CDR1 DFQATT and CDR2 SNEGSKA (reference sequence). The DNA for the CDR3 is TGCAGCCCCACTGGGACAGGGGTTTACGAGCAGTACTTC. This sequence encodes CSPTGTGVYEQYF.

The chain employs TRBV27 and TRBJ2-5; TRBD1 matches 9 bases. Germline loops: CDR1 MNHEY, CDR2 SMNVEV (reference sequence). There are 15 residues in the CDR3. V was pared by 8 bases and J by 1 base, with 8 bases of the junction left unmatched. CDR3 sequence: CASGYRGQVQETQYF. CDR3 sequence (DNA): TGTGCCAGCGGCTACAGGGGGCAGGTCCAAGAGACCCAGTACTTC.

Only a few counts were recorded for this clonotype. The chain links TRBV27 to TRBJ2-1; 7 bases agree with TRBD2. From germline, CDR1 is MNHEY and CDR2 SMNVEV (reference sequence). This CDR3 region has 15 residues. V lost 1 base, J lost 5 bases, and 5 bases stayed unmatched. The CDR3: CASSLWPSGNNEQFF. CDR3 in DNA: TGTGCCAGCAGTTTATGGCCTAGCGGAAACAATGAGCAGTTCTTC.

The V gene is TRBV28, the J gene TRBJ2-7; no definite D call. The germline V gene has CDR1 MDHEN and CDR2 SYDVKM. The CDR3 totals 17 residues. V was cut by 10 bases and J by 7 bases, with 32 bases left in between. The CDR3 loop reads CATSGPEARGKRVEQYF. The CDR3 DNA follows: TGTGCCACCTCCGGACCTGAAGCCCGCGGCAAACGAGTAGAGCAGTACTTC.

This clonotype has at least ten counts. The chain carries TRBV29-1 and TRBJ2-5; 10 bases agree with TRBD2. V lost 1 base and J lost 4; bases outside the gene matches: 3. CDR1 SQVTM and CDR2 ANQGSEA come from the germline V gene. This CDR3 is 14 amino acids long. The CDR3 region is CSVEVAGGRETQYF. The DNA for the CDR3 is TGCAGCGTTGAAGTAGCGGGAGGACGAGAGACCCAGTACTTC.

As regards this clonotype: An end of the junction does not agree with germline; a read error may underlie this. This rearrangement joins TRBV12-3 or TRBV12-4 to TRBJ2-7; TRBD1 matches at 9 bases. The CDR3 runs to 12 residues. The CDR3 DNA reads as TGTGCCAGCAGTTTATTGGGGGACAGGGTACACTTC. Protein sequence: CASSLLGDRVHF.

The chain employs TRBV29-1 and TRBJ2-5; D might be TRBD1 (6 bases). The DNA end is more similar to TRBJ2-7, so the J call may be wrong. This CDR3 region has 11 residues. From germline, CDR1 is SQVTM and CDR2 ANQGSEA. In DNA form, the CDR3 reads TGCAGCGCGGACAGATGGGGCGAGCAGTACTTC. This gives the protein CSADRWGEQYF.

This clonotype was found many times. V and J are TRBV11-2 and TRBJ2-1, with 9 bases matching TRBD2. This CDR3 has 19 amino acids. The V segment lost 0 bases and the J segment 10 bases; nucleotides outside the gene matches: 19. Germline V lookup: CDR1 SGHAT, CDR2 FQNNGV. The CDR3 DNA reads TGTGCCAGCAGCTTAGAATTAGCGGGAGTTGGTACCCCTGGCAACGAGCAGTTCTTC. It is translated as CASSLELAGVGTPGNEQFF.

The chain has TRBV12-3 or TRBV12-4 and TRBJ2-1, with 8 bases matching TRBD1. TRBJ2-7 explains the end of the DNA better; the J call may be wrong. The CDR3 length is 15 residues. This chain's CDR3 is CASSHGTGHSYEQYF. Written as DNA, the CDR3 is TGTGCCAGCAGCCACGGGACAGGACACTCCTACGAGCAGTACTTC.

The CDR3 bases are TGTGCCAGCAGCTTAGTGGGGACAGCTAATGAAAAACTGTTTTTT. Its translation is CASSLVGTANEKLFF. The rearrangement uses TRBV7-9 and TRBJ1-4, with 7 positions matching TRBD1. V was clipped by 1 base and J by 3 bases; unmatched bases: 2. This CDR3 has 15 residues. The V gene's germline CDR1 is SEHNR and CDR2 FQNEAQ (reference sequence).

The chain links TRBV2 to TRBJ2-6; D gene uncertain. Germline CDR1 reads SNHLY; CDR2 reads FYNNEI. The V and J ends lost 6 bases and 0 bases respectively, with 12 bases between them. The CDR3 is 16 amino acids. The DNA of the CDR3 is TGTGCCAGCAGCATATTTGTAGTCTCTGGGGCCAACGTCCTGACTTTC. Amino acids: CASSIFVVSGANVLTF.

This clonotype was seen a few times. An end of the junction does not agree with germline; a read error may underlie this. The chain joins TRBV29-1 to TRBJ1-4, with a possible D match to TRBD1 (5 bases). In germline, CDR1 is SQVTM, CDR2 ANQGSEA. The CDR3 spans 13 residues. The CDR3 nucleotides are TGCAGCGCCCGCCGGACATCTAATGAAAAACTGCTTTTT. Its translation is CSARRTSNEKLLF.

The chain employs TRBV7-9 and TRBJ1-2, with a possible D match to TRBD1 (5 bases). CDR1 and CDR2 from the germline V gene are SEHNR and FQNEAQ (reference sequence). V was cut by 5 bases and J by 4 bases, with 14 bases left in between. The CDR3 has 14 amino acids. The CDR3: CASSPTGPSYGYTF. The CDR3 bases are TGTGCCAGCAGCCCTACGGGACCGAGCTATGGCTACACCTTC.

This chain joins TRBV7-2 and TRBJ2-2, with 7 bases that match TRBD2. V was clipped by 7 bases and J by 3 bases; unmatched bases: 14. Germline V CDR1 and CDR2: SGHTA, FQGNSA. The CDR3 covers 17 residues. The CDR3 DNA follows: TGTGCCAGCACCGGTTTCAAGGGAGGGGATTACACCGGGGAGCTGTTTTTT. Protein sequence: CASTGFKGGDYTGELFF.